This entry describes one T cell receptor (beta chain). What antigen it recognizes has not been identified. One base away there is no much larger clone; base qualities are not given. The sample is drawn from a study of neoadjuvant nivolumab and ipilimumab in lung cancer (TCRdb year 2020). A note on the overall study: Nivolumab was administered intravenously at 3 mg/kg on days 1, 15 and 29, and in the combination arm ipilimumab 1 mg/kg was added on day 1 only. The primary trial endpoint was the major pathologic response (MPR) rate in the intention-to-treat population in each study arm. The trial treated about 45 patients with operable NSCLC: some 23 were randomized to nivolumab monotherapy and roughly 20 to nivolumab plus ipilimumab. The study compared TCR repertoires in pretherapy (baseline) peripheral blood with TCR repertoires in tumors resected at surgery following neoadjuvant immune checkpoint blockade. Matched pretherapy and resected tumor pairs were analyzed for seven patients: four treated with nivolumab and three with nivolumab plus ipilimumab.

The meaning of the sample's time point label: at surgical resection after neoadjuvant nivolumab +/- ipilimumab. Samples came from the phase 2 randomized NEOSTAR trial, which tested neoadjuvant nivolumab or nivolumab plus ipilimumab followed by surgery in operable NSCLC. Uninvolved lung adjacent to the tumor was collected at resection and used as a matched non-tumor comparison for the TCR repertoires of resected tumors. Taken from cysteine to phenylalanine, the CDR3 has 15 residues. Kept here is only the CDR3 DNA, which spans 45 bases and is read in frame from base 1. As encoded in the germline V gene (reference sequence), CDR1 is SGHKS while CDR2 is YYEKEE. V was cut back by 0 bases and J by 3 bases, leaving a gap of 10 bases between them. Preparation of the library involved the immunoSEQ multiplex PCR assay. On the study's bioinformatics: Repertoires were summarized in terms of richness and clonality, and significantly expanded and contracted clones between pre- and post-therapy samples were identified. As stored in TCRdb, this immuneACCESS dataset retains in-frame rearrangements with V and J assigned. A fraction of the clones does not appear; measured against another copy, unresolved V genes explain less than half of the discrepancy, and the remainder lacks a known reason. V, J and clone size were drawn from that table, and D and trimming were deduced from the DNA. Here the sample has 2,000 to 2,500 clones; approximately 88% occur a single time. Of the sample, around 10% falls within the top ten clones.

Results the study describes overall, beyond this receptor: Pretherapy blood TCR richness correlated positively with richness in tumors resected after neoadjuvant therapy (Spearman R ≈ 0.86). From pretherapy to surgery, tumor T-cell richness and clonality went up in three of three dual-therapy tumors, versus only two of four nivolumab-treated tumors. No significant correlation was found between TCR clonality and pathologic tumor regression, and only one major-pathologic-response sample was available for the clonality analysis. Resected tumors had greater TCR richness and clonality than tumor-adjacent uninvolved lung, and increases were observed in more dual-therapy-treated tumors. A small number of samples was subjected to TCR sequencing.

The sample consisted of adjacent normal lung tissue, taken after neoadjuvant nivolumab, alone or with ipilimumab, at or shortly before surgery. The sequence derives from an adult with non-small cell lung cancer. This chain is built from TRBV5-5 and TRBJ1-5; the D segment cannot be called with confidence. The CDR3 in this case is CASSLVYSLNQPQHF. The DNA sequence reads TGTGCCAGCAGCTTGGTATACTCCCTCAATCAGCCCCAGCATTTT.